This T cell receptor (beta chain) emerged from a study of cytomegalovirus exposure and HLA in healthy donors. General observations from the study: Associated with cytomegalovirus, according to the listing, were 164 TCR beta chains. Reports described diagnosis of cytomegalovirus status by the classifier as highly specific and sensitive. In vitro experiments confirmed that a few CMV-associated chains were specific for CMV antigens.

Comment on this clone: No antigen is known for it.

TCRdb's copy holds only in-frame clones and misses some; the assay was immunoSEQ multiplex PCR. The table lists 75,000 to 90,000 clones, roughly 94% of them singletons, with approximately 0.69% in the top ten. Germline V CDR1 and CDR2: SGHTA, FQGNSA. CDR3 length equals 14 residues. Trimming shortened V by 1 base and J by 10 bases, and 16 bases separated the two germline ends. The TCR originated in a woman aged 18 to 35 in good health and CMV-seronegative. The gene calls are TRBV7-2 and TRBJ2-5; D possibly corresponds to TRBD1 (5 bases). Sequenced material: PBMCs. The CDR3 DNA reads TGTGCCAGCAGCTTAGACAGGCCCTCGGGCGACCAGTACTTC. It yields the protein CASSLDRPSGDQYF.